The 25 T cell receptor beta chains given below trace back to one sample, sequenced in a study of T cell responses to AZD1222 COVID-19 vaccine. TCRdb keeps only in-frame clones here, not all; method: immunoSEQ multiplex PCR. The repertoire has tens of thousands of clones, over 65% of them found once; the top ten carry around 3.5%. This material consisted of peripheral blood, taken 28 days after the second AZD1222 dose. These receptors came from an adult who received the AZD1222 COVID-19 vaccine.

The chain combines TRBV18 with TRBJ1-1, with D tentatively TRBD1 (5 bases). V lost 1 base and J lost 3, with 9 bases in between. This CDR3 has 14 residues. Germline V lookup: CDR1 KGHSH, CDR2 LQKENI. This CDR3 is CASSPRQYDTEAFF. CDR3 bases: TGTGCCAGCTCACCACGACAGTACGACACTGAAGCTTTCTTT.

The chain's CDR3 is CASSLLETQYF. The CDR3 nucleotides are TGTGCCAGCAGCCTTTTAGAGACCCAGTACTTC. The chain recombines TRBV12-3 or TRBV12-4 with TRBJ2-5, with D uncertain. This CDR3 region has 11 residues. V shed 6 bases and J shed 4 bases, with 6 bases lying between them.

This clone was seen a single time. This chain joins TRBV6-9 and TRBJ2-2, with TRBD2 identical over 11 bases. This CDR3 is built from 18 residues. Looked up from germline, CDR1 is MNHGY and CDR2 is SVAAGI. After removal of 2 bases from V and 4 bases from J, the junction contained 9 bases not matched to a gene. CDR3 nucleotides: TGTGCCAGCAGTTATACGGCTCAGCTAGCGGGGGGCACCGGGGAGCTGTTTTTT. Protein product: CASSYTAQLAGGTGELFF.

Here the CDR3 DNA reads TGTGCCAGCAGTTACAGTGATGGCTACACCTTC. The encoded protein is CASSYSDGYTF. The chain combines TRBV6-6 with TRBJ1-2; D gene ambiguous. The V and J ends lost 2 bases and 6 bases respectively, with 4 bases between them. The CDR3 sequence is 11 residues long. Germline V lookup: CDR1 MNHNY, CDR2 SVGAGI (reference sequence).

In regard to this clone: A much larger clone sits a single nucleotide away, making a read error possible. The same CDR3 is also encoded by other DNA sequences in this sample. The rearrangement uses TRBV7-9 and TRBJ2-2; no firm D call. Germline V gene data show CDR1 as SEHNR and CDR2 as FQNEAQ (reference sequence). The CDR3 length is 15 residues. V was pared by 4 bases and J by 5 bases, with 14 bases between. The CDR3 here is CASSSPTPATGELFF. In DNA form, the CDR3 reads TGTGCCAGCAGCTCCCCCACCCCCGCGACCGGGGAGCTGTTTTTT. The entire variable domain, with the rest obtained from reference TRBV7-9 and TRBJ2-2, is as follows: DTGVSQNPRHKITKRGQNVTFRCDPISEHNRLYWYRQTLGQGPEFLTYFQNEAQLEKSRLLSDRFSAERPKGSFSTLEIQRTEQGDSAMYLCASSSPTPATGELFFGEGSRLTVL.

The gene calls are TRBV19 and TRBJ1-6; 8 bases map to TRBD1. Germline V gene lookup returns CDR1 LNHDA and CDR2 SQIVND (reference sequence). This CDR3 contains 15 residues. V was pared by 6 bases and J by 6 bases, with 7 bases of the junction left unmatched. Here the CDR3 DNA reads TGTGCCAGTAGACATACAGGGGGTCCTAATTCACCCCTCCACTTT. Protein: CASRHTGGPNSPLHF.

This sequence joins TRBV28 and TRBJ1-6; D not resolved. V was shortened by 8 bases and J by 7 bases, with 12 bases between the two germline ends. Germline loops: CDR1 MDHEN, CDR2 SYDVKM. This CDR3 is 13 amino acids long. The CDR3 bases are TGTGCCAGCTGCCTCGGGGTCAATTCACCCCTCCACTTT. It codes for CASCLGVNSPLHF.

CDR3 amino acids: CASSLTRGGAFNEQYF. CDR3 DNA: TGCGCCAGCAGTCTCACCCGCGGGGGGGCGTTTAACGAGCAGTACTTC. The chain joins TRBV23-1 to TRBJ2-7; 9 bases align to TRBD2. TRBV23-1 is reported as an ORF; its role is uncertain. Trimming cost V 4 bases and J 5 bases; bases outside gene matches: 12. CDR3 length: 16 amino acids.

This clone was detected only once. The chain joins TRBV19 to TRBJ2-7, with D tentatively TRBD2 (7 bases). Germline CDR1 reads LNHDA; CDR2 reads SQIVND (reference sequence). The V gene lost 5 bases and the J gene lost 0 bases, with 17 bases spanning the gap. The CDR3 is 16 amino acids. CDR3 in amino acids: CASSPGGGRGSYEQYF. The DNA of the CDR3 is TGTGCCAGTAGTCCAGGCGGGGGCCGCGGCTCCTACGAGCAGTACTTC.

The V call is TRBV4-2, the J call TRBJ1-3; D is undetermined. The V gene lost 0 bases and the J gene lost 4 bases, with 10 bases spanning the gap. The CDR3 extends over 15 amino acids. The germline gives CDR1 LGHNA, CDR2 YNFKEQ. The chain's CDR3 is CASSQEFGSGNTIYF. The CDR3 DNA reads TGTGCCAGCAGCCAAGAGTTCGGGTCGGGAAACACCATATATTTT.

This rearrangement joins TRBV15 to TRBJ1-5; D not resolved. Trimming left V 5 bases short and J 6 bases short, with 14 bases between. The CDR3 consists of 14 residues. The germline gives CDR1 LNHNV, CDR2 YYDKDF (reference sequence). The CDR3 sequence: CATSQYGGFQPQHF. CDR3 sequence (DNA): TGTGCCACCAGCCAATATGGCGGCTTTCAGCCCCAGCATTTT.

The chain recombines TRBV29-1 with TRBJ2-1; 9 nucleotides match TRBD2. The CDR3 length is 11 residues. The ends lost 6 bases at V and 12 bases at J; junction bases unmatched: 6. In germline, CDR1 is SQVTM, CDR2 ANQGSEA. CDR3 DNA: TGCAGCGTGCGACTAGCGGCGGCGCAGTTCTTC. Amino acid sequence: CSVRLAAAQFF.

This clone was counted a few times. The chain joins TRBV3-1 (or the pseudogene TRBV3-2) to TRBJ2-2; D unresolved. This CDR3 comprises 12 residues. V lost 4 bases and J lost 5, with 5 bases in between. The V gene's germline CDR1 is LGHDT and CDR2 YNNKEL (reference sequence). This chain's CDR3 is CASSPWTGELFF. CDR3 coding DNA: TGTGCCAGCAGCCCGTGGACCGGGGAGCTGTTTTTT.

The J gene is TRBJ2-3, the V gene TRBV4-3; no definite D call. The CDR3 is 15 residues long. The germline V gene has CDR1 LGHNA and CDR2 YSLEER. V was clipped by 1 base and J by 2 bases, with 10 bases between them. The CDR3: CASSQGAIITDTQYF. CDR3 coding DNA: TGCGCCAGCAGCCAAGGGGCCATTATCACAGATACGCAGTATTTT.

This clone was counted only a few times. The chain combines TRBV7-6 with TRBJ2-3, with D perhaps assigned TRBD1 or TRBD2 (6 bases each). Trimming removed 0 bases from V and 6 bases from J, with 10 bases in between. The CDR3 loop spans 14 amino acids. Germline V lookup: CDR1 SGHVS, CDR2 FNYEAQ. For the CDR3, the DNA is TGTGCCAGCAGCTTAGCGGGGGGCAGGGATACGCAGTATTTT. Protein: CASSLAGGRDTQYF.

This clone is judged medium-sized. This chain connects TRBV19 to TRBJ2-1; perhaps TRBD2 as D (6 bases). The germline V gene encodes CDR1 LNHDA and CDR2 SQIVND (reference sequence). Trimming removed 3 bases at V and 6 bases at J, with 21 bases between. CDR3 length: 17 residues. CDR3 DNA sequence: TGTGCCAGTAGTATCTCGAGCGTCGGGGGTTTCGGCAATGAGCAGTTCTTC. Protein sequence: CASSISSVGGFGNEQFF. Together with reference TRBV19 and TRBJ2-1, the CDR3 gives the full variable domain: DGGITQSPKYLFRKEGQNVTLSCEQNLNHDAMYWYRQDPGQGLRLIYYSQIVNDFQKGDIAEGYSVSREKKESFPLTVTSAQKNPTAFYLCASSISSVGGFGNEQFFGPGTRLTVL.

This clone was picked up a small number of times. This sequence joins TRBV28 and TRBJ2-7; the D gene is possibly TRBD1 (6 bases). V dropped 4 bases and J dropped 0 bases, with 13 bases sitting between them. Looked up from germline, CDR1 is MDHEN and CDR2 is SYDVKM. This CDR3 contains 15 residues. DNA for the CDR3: TGTGCCAGCAGTTCCTCGGACAGTAACTCCTACGAGCAGTACTTC. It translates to CASSSSDSNSYEQYF.

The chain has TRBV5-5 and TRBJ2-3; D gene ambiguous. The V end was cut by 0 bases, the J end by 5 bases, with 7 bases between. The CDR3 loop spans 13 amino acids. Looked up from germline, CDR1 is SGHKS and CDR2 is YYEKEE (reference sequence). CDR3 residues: CASSLEWEDTQYF. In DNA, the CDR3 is TGTGCCAGCAGCTTGGAGTGGGAAGATACGCAGTATTTT.

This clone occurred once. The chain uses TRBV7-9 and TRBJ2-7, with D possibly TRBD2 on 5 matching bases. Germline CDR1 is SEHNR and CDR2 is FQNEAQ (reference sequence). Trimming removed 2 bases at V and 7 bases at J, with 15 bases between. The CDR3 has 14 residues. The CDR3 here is CASSLSGLPGEQYF. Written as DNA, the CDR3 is TGTGCCAGCAGCTTATCGGGCCTTCCGGGGGAGCAGTACTTC.

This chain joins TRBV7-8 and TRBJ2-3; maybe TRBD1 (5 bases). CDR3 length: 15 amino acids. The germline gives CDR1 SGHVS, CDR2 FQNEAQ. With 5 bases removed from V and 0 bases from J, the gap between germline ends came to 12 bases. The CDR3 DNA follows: TGTGCCAGCAGCCCTCTCCCAGGGAGCACAGATACGCAGTATTTT. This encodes CASSPLPGSTDTQYF. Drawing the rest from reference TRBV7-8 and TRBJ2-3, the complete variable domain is GAGVSQSPRYKVAKRGQDVALRCDPISGHVSLFWYQQALGQGPEFLTYFQNEAQLDKSGLPSDRFFAERPEGSVSTLKIQRTQQEDSAVYLCASSPLPGSTDTQYFGPGTRLTVL.

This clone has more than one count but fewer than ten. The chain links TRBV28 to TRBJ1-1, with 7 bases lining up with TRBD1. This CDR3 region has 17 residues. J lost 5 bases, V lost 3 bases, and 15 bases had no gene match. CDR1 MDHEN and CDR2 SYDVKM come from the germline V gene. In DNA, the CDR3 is TGTGCCAGCAGTTTCGGGACAGCGTCGTTCAGTGGAACTGAAGCTTTCTTT. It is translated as CASSFGTASFSGTEAFF.

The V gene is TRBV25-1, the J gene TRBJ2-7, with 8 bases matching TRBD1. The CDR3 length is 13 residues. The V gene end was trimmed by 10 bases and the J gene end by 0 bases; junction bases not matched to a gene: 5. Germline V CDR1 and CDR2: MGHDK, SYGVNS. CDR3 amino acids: CATRTGSSYEQYF. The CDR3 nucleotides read TGTGCCACCAGGACAGGGAGCTCCTACGAGCAGTACTTC.

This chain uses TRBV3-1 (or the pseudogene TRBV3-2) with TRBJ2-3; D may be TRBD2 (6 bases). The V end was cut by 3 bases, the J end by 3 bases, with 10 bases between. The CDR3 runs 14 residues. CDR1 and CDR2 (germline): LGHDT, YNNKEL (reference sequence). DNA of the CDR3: TGTGCCAGCAGCCAGCGGGGACGGACAGATACGCAGTATTTT. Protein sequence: CASSQRGRTDTQYF.

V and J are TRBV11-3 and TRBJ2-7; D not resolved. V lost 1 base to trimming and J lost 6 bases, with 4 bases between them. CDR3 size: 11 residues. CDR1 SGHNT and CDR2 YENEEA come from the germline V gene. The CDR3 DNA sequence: TGTGCCAGCAGCTTAGCGGGCGAGCAGTACTTC. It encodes CASSLAGEQYF. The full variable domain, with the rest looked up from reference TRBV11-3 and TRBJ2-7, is EAGVVQSPRYKIIEKKQPVAFWCNPISGHNTLYWYLQNLGQGPELLIRYENEEAVDDSQLPKDRFSAERLKGVDSTLKIQPAELGDSAVYLCASSLAGEQYFGPGTRLTVT.

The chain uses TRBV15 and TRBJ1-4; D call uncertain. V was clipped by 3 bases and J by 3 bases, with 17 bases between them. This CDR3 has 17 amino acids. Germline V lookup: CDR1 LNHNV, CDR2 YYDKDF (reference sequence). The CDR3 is CATSRTHPGDPNEKLFF. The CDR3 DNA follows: TGTGCCACCAGCAGGACGCATCCAGGTGACCCTAATGAAAAACTGTTTTTT.